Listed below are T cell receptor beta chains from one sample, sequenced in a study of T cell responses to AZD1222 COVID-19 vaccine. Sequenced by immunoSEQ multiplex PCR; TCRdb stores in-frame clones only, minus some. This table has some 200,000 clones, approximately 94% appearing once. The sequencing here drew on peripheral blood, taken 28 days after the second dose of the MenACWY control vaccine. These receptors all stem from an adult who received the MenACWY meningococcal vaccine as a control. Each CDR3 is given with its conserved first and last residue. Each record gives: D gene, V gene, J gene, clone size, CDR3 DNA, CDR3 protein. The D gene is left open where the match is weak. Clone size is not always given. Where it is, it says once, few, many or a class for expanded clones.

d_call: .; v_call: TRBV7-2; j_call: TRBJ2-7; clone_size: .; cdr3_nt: TGTGCCAGCAGTCCCCCTATCTCGAACTACGAGCAGTACTTC; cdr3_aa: CASSPPISNYEQYF
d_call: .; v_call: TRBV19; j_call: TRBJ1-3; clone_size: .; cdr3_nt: TGTGCCAGTAGTATGGAGGGGACACGGGTGAGAAGAAACACCATATATTTT; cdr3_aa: CASSMEGTRVRRNTIYF
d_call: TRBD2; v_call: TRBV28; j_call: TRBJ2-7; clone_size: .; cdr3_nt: TGTGCCAGCAGTTTACCCGGACTAGCGGGAGAGGACGAGCAGTACTTC; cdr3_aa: CASSLPGLAGEDEQYF
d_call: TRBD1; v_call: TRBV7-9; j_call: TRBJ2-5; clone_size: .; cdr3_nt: TGTGCCAGCAGCTTAGGGGACAGGGTGGAGACCCAGTACTTC; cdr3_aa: CASSLGDRVETQYF
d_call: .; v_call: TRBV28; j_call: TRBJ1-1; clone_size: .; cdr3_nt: TGTGCCAGCAGTTTTCTACAGGGCGGTTCGAACACTGAAGCTTTCTTT; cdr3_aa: CASSFLQGGSNTEAFF
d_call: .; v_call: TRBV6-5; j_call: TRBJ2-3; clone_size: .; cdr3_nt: TGTGCCAGCACGGCGGCGAGGGTCACAGATACGCAGTATTTT; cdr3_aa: CASTAARVTDTQYF
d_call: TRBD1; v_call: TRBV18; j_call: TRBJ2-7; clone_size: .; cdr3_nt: TGTGCCAGCTCACCACTGGTGACAGGGGCCTACGAGCAGTACTTC; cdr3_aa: CASSPLVTGAYEQYF
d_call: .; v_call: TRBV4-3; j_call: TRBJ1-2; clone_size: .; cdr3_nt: TGCGCCAGCAGCCAATCTAGTGCAGATCATGGCTACACCTTC; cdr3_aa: CASSQSSADHGYTF
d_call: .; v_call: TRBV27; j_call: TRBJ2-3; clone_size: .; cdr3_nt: TGTGCCAGCAGTTTATCGGCAGGATCAGATACGCAGTATTTT; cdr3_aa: CASSLSAGSDTQYF
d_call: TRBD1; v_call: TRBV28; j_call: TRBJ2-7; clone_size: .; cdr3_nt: TGTGCCAGCAGTTCCCGGACAGGGGTCACCTACGAGCAGTACTTC; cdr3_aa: CASSSRTGVTYEQYF
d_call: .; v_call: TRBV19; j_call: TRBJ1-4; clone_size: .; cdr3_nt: TGTGCCAGTAGTACCTCTTACAGGGTGCGGGAAAAACTGTTTTTT; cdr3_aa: CASSTSYRVREKLFF
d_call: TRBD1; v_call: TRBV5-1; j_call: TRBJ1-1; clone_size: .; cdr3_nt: TGCGCCAGCAGCCCCGCGGGACAGGGACCGAACACTGAAGCTTTCTTT; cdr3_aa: CASSPAGQGPNTEAFF
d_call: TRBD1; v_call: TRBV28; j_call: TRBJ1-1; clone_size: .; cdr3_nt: TGTGCCAGCAGTTCAATCAGGGGGGGGGCTGAAGCTTTCTTT; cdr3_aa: CASSSIRGGAEAFF
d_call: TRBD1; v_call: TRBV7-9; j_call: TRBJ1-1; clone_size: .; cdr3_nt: TGTGCCAGCAGCCCTTGGACAGGGATGAACACTGAAGCTTTCTTT; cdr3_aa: CASSPWTGMNTEAFF
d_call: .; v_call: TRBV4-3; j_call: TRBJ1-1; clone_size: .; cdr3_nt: TGCGCCAGCAGCCAAGGAGGTGGGGGAGTCACTGAAGCTTTCTTT; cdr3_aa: CASSQGGGGVTEAFF
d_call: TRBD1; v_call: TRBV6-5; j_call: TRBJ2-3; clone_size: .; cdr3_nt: TGTGCCAGCAGACTGACAGGGGTGGATACGCAGTATTTT; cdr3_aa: CASRLTGVDTQYF
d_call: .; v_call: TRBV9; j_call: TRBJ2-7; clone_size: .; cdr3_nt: TGTGCCAGCAGCGTGGGACACTCTCCCCCCTACGAGCAGTACTTC; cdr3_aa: CASSVGHSPPYEQYF
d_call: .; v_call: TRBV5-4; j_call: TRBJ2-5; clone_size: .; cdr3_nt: TGTGCCAGCAGCATATCGGACAGAGCGGAGACCCAGTACTTC; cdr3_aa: CASSISDRAETQYF
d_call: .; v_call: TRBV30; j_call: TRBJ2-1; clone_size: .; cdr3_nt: TGTGCCTGGAGTGTAAGTGGGGGTGAGCAGTTCTTC; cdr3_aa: CAWSVSGGEQFF
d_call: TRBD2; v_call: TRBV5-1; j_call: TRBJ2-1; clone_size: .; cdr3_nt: TGCGCCAGCAGCTTGCGAGTTCTAGCGGGAAGTCGAGGGGACAATGAGCAGTTCTTC; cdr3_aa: CASSLRVLAGSRGDNEQFF
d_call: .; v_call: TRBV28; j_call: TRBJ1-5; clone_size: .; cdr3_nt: TGTGCCAGCAGCTTACCCACACGTCCCCAGCATTTT; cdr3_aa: CASSLPTRPQHF
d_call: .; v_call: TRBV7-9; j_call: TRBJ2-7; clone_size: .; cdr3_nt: TGTGCCAGCAGGAATAGCCGCCGGGGTCAGGAGCAGTACTTC; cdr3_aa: CASRNSRRGQEQYF
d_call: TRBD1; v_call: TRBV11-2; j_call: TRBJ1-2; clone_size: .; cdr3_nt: TGTGCCAGCAGCCCAAACACAGGGGGCACTCGCTATGGCTACACCTTC; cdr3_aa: CASSPNTGGTRYGYTF
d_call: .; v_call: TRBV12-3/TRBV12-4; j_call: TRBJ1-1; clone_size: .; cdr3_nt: TGTGCCAGCAGTTTAGGGGGACGGTCTGAAGCTTTCTTT; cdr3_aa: CASSLGGRSEAFF
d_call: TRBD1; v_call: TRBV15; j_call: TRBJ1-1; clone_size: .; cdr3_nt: TGTGCCACCAGCAGAGGGGACAGCGGTCCTGAAGCTTTCTTT; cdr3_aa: CATSRGDSGPEAFF
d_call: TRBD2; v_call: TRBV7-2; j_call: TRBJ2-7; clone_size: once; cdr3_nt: TGTGCCAGCAGCTTAGGGACTAGCGGTTCCTACGAGCAGTACTTC; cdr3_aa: CASSLGTSGSYEQYF
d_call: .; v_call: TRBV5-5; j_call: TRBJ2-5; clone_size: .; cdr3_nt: TGTGCCAGCAAAGTCGGACTCCCCGTCAGGCAGGAGACCCAGTACTTC; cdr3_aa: CASKVGLPVRQETQYF
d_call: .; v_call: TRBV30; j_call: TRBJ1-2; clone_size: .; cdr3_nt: TGTGCCTGGAGTGCTTCCTACTATGGCTACACCTTC; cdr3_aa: CAWSASYYGYTF
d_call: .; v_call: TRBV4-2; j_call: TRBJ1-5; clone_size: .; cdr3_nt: TGTGCCAGCAGCCCAGGGCCAAGAGGCAATAGCAATCAGCCCCAGCATTTT; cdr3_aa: CASSPGPRGNSNQPQHF
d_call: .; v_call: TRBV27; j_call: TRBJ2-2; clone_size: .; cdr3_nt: TGTGCCACCTACAGGACTGGGCCGGGCACCGGGGAGCTGTTTTTT; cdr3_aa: CATYRTGPGTGELFF
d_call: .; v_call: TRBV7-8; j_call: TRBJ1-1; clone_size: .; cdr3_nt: TGTGCCAGCAGCTCCGAGGGTACGTCCACTGAAGCTTTCTTT; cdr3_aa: CASSSEGTSTEAFF
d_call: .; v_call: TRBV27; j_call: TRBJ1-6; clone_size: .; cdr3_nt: TGTGCCACCGGTGCGGCAGGGGTTTCACCCCTCCACTTT; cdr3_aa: CATGAAGVSPLHF
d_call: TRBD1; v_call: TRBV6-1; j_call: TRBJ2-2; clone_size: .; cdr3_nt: TGTGCCAGCAGTGAAGGGACAGGGGATTCCGGGGAGCTGTTTTTT; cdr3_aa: CASSEGTGDSGELFF
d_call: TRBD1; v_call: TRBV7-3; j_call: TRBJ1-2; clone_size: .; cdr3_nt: TGTGCCAGCAGCCCAGGTCAGGGGGACTATGGCTACACCTTC; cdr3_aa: CASSPGQGDYGYTF
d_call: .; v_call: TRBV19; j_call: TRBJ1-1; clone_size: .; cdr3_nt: TGTGCCAGTAGTAGCCAAGGCGGAGTTGAAGCTTTCTTT; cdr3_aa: CASSSQGGVEAFF
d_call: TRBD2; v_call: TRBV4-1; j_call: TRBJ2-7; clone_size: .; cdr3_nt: TGCGCCAGCAGCCCGACTAGCGGGGCCCACGAGCAGTACTTC; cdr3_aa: CASSPTSGAHEQYF
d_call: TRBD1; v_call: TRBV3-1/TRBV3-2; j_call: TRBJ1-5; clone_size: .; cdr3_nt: TGTGCCAGCAGCCCGAGGACAGGGGCCAGCCAGCCCCAGCATTTT; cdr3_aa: CASSPRTGASQPQHF
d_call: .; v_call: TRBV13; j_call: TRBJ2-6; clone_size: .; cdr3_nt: TGTGCCAGCAGCACTGCAAGTGGGGCCAACGTCCTGACTTTC; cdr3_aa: CASSTASGANVLTF
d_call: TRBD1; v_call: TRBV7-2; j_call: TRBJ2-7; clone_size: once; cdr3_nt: TGTGCCAGCAGCATCCGACAGGGCAGTCACGAGCAGTACTTC; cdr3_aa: CASSIRQGSHEQYF
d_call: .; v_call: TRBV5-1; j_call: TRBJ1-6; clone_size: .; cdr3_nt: TGCGCCAGCAGCTTGGGAGCAGATTCACCCCTCCACTTT; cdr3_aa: CASSLGADSPLHF
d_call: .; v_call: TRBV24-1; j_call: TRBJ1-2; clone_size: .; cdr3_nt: TGTGCCACCAGTGATGAAGGCAGGGTGGGTGGCTACACCTTC; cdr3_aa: CATSDEGRVGGYTF
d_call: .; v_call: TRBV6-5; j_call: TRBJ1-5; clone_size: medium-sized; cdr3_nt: TGTGCCAGCAGTATTCAGGGAGACAATCAGCCCCAGCATTTT; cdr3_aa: CASSIQGDNQPQHF
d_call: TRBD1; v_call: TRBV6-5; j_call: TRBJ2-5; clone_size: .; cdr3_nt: TGTGCCAGCAGTTCCTACGGACAGGAAGAAGAGACCCAGTACTTC; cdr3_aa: CASSSYGQEEETQYF
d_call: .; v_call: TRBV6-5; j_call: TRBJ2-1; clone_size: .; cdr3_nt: TGTGCCAGCAGGTTAGCGGTCAGCTCCTACAATGAGCAGTTCTTC; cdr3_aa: CASRLAVSSYNEQFF
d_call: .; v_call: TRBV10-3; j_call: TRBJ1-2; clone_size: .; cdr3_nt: TGTGCCATCACTGCAGGCTCTGGCTACACCTTC; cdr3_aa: CAITAGSGYTF
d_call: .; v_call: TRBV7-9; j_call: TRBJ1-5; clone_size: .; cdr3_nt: TGTGCCAGCAGCCTCGACAGAAGCAATCAGCCCCAGCATTTT; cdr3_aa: CASSLDRSNQPQHF